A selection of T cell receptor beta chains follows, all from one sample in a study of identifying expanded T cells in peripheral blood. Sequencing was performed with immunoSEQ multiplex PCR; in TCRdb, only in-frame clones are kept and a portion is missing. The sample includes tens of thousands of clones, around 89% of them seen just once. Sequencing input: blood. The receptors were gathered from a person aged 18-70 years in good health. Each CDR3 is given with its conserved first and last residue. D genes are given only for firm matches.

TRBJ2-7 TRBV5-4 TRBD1 CASSQVSTGGRYEQYF
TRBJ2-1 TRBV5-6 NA CASSLRHYNEQFF
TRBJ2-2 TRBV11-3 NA CASSSEGGTGELFF
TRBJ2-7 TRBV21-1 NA CASSKNEGGYEQYF
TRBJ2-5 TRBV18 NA CASSPLNGETQYF
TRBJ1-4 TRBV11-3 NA CASSLLPGEKLFF
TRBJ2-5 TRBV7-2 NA CASSLGPGETQYF
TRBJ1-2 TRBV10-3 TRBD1 CAISVYLPGTDYYGYTF
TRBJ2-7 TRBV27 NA CASSLMLGVVYEQYF
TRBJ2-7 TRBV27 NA CASSLSRGDSYEQYF
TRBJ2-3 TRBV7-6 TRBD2 CASSLAIAGGSTDTQYF
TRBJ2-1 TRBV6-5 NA CASRSGVSPYNEQFF
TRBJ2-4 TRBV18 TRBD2 CASSPLAGGSWLAKNIQYF
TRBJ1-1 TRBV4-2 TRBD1 CASSQDPQGASGNTEAFF
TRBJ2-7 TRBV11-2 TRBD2 CASSGRGSGVVRQYF
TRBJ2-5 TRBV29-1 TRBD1 CSVSGTGVQETQYF
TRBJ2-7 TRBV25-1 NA CASSASYGGGMGFYEQYF
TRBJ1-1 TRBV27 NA CASSLNWGGWAEAFF
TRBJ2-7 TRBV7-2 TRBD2 CASSGVTSGPSYEQYF
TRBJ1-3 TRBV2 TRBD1 CASSPRTGHSGNTIYF
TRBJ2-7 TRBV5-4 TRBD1 CASSLNGRGRNEQYF
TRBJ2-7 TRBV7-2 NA CASSIQPMSSYEQYF
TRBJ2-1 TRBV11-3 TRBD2 CASSLGDVGTNNEQFF
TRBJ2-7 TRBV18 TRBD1 CASSPGTAYEQYF
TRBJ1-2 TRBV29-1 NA CSVDNRGGGYGYTF
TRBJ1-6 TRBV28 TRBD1 CASSIQGGDSSPLHF
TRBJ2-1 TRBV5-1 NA CASSLLGEQFF
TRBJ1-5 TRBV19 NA CASEAISGTSNQPQHF
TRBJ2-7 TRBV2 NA CASSRSPSYEQYF
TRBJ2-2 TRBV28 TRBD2 CAISTSGGTGELFF
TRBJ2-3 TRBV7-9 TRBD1 CASSTPRDRTGPTDTQYF
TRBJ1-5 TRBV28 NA CASRPSGSGNQPQHF